This T cell receptor beta chain was captured by sequencing in a study of blood T cells in healthy people across ages. Of note for this clonotype: Its antigen remains unknown.

Study-level findings and limits: With donor CMV status unknown, expanded clonotype changes were possibly confounded. Comparison with aged donors showed that long-lived donors had more naive CD4+ cells and higher diversity.

The use of a sample-barcoded 5' primer and a J-beta primer mix characterized a second PCR of roughly 6 to 12 cycles. TCRdb fed the 5' RACE reads into MiXCR, producing one record per CDR3 protein. The sample has 980,000 or so distinct CDR3 sequences, approximately 49% seen once; the top ten hold under 15%. CDR1 MNHEY and CDR2 SVGEGT come from the germline V gene. Trimming cost V 3 bases and J 3 bases, with 15 bases left between them. The CDR3 is made up of 15 amino acids. This sequence originates from a young man in good health. The chain is built from TRBV6-2 or TRBV6-3 and TRBJ2-7; perhaps TRBD2 as D (5 bases). The sequenced material came from blood. The CDR3 loop is CASSYTIDGNYEQYF. The DNA for the CDR3 is TGTGCCAGCAGTTATACCATTGACGGGAACTACGAGCAGTACTTC.